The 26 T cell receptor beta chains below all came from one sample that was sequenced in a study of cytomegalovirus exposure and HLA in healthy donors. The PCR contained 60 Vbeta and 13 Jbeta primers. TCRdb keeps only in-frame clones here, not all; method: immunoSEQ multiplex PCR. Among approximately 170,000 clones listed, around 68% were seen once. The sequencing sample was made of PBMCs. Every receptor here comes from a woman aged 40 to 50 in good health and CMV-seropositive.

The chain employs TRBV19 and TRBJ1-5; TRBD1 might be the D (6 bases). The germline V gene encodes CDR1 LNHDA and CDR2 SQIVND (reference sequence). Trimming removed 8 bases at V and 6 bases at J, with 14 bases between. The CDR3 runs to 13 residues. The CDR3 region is CASRYREGQPQHF. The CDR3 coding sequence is TGTGCCAGTCGATACAGGGAAGGTCAGCCCCAGCATTTT.

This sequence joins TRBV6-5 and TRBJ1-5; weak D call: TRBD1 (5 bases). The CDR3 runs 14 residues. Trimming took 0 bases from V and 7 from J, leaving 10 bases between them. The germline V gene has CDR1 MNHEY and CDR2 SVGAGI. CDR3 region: CASSYSRQGQPQHF. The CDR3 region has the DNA TGTGCCAGCAGTTACTCGCGTCAGGGACAGCCCCAGCATTTT.

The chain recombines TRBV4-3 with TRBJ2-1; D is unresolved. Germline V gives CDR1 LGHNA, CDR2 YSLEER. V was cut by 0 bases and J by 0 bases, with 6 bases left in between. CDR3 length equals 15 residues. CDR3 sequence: CASSQETDSYNEQFF. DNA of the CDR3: TGCGCCAGCAGCCAAGAAACAGACTCCTACAATGAGCAGTTCTTC.

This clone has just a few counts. This CDR3 reads CASSPSGTAYEQYF. The CDR3 coding sequence is TGTGCCAGCAGTCCTAGCGGGACCGCCTACGAGCAGTACTTC. The rearrangement joins TRBV6-5 to TRBJ2-7; TRBD2 matches 9 bases. The germline CDR1 and CDR2 sequences are MNHEY and SVGAGI. CDR3 size: 14 residues. The ends lost 5 bases at V and 2 bases at J; junction bases unmatched: 4.

CDR3 amino acids: CASSLRSNEKLFF. The CDR3 region has the DNA TGTGCCAGCAGTTTACGGAGTAATGAAAAACTGTTTTTT. The genes are TRBV28 and TRBJ1-4; no firm D call. Trimming removed 2 bases from V and 4 bases from J, with 5 bases in between. Looked up from germline, CDR1 is MDHEN and CDR2 is SYDVKM. The CDR3 length is 13 residues.

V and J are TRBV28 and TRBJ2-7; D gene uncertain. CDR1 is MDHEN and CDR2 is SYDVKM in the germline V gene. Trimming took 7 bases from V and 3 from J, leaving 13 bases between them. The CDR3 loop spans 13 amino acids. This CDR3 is CASTISAGYEQYF. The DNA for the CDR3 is TGTGCCAGCACCATATCTGCAGGCTACGAGCAGTACTTC. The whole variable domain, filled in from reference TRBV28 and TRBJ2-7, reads DVKVTQSSRYLVKRTGEKVFLECVQDMDHENMFWYRQDPGLGLRLIYFSYDVKMKEKGDIPEGYSVSREKKERFSLILESASTNQTSMYLCASTISAGYEQYFGPGTRLTVT.

The CDR3 here is CASSSAGTGESYEQYF. CDR3 in DNA: TGTGCCAGCAGTTCAGCCGGGACAGGGGAATCCTACGAGCAGTACTTC. The V and J genes are TRBV28 and TRBJ2-7; TRBD1 aligns across 10 bases. From germline, CDR1 is MDHEN and CDR2 SYDVKM. The CDR3 sequence is 16 residues long. V shed 4 bases, J shed 1 base, and the junction held 7 bases outside the gene matches.

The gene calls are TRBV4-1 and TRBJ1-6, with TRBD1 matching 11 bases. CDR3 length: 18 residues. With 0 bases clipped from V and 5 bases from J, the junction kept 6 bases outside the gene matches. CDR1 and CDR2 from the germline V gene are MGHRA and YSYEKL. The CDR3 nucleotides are TGCGCCAGCAGCCAAGACGTCGGACAGGGGGCGAATAATTCACCCCTCCACTTT. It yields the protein CASSQDVGQGANNSPLHF.

This CDR3 is CASGPPGTGETEAFF. The CDR3 nucleotides read TGTGCCAGTGGGCCTCCGGGGACAGGTGAAACTGAAGCTTTCTTT. This rearrangement joins TRBV19 to TRBJ1-1; 8 bases match TRBD1. The CDR3 extends over 15 amino acids. Looked up from germline, CDR1 is LNHDA and CDR2 is SQIVND (reference sequence). V lost 8 bases to trimming and J lost 5 bases; unmatched junction nucleotides: 13.

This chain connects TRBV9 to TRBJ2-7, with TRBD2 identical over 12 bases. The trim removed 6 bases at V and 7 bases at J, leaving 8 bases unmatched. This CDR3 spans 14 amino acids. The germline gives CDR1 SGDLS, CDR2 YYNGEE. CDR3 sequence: CASNPSGGAREQYF. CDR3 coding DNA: TGTGCCAGCAACCCTAGCGGGGGGGCCAGAGAGCAGTACTTC.

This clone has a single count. DNA of the CDR3: TGTGCCAGCAGCTCGGGACAGGGGTCGGATACGCAGTATTTT. It codes for CASSSGQGSDTQYF. J is TRBJ2-3 and V is TRBV5-5; 10 bases agree with TRBD1. V lost 3 bases to trimming and J lost 6 bases; unmatched junction nucleotides: 4. The germline V gene has CDR1 SGHKS and CDR2 YYEKEE (reference sequence). The CDR3 contains 14 residues.

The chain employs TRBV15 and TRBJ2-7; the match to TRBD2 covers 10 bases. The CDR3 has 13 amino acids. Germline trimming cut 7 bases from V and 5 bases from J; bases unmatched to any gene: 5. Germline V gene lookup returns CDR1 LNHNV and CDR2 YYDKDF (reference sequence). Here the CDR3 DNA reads TGTGCCACCAAGCGGGAGGGCCGAGACGAGCAGTACTTC. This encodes CATKREGRDEQYF.

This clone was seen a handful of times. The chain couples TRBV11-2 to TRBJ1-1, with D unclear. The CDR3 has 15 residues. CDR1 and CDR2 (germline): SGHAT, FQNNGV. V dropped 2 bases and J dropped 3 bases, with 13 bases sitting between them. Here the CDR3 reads CASSLFIRVDTEAFF. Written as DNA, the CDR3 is TGTGCCAGCAGCTTATTTATCCGGGTGGACACTGAAGCTTTCTTT. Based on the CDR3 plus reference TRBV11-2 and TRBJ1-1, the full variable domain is EAGVAQSPRYKIIEKRQSVAFWCNPISGHATLYWYQQILGQGPKLLIQFQNNGVVDDSQLPKDRFSAERLKGVDSTLKIQPAKLEDSAVYLCASSLFIRVDTEAFFGQGTRLTVV.

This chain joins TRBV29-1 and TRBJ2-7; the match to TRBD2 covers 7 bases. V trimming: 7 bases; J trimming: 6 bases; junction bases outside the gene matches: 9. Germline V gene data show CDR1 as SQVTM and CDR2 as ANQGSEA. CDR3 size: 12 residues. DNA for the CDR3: TGCAGCGCAAAGATACTAGCGTCCGAGCAGTACTTC. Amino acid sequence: CSAKILASEQYF.

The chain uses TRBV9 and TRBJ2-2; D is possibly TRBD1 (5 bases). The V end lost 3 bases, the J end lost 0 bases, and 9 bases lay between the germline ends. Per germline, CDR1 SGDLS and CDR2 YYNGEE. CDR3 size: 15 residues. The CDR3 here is CASSEVRANTGELFF. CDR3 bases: TGTGCCAGCAGCGAGGTCAGGGCGAACACCGGGGAGCTGTTTTTT.

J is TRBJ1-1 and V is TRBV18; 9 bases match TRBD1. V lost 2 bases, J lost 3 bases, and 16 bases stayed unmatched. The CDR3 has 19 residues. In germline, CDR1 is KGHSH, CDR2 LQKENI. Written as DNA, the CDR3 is TGTGCCAGCTCACCAAGAGGGACAGGGTCTATCTTGAGGGACACTGAAGCTTTCTTT. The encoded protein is CASSPRGTGSILRDTEAFF.

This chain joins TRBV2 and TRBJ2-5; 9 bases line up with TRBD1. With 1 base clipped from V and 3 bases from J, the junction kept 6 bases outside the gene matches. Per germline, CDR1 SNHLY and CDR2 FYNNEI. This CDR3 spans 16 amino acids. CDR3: CASSEEKGTGKETQYF. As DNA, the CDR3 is TGTGCCAGCAGTGAAGAGAAAGGGACAGGGAAAGAGACCCAGTACTTC.

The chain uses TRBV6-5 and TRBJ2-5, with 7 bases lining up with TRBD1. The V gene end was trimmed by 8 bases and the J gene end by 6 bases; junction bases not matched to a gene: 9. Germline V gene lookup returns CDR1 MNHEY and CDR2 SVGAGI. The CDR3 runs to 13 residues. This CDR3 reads CASQTDRAKTQYF. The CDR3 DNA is TGTGCCAGCCAGACAGACAGGGCGAAGACCCAGTACTTC.

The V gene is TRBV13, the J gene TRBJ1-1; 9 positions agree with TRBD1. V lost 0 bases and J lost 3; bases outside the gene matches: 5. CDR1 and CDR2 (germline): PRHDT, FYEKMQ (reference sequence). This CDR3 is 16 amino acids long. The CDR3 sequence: CASSLGGTGSYTEAFF. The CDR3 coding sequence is TGTGCCAGCAGCTTAGGCGGGACAGGGTCGTACACTGAAGCTTTCTTT.

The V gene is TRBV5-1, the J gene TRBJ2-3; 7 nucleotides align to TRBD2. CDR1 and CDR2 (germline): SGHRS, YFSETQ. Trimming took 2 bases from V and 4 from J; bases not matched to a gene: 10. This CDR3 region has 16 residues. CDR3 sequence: CASSFAWREIPDTQYF. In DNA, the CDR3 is TGCGCCAGCAGCTTTGCCTGGCGGGAGATCCCAGATACGCAGTATTTT. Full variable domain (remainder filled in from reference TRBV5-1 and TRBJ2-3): KAGVTQTPRYLIKTRGQQVTLSCSPISGHRSVSWYQQTPGQGLQFLFEYFSETQRNKGNFPGRFSGRQFSNSRSEMNVSTLELGDSALYLCASSFAWREIPDTQYFGPGTRLTVL.

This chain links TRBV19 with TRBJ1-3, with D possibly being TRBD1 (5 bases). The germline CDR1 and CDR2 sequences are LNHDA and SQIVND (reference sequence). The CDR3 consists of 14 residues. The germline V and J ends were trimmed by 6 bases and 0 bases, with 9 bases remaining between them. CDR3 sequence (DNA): TGTGCCAGTAGCCCAGGGAACTCTGGAAACACCATATATTTT. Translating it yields CASSPGNSGNTIYF.

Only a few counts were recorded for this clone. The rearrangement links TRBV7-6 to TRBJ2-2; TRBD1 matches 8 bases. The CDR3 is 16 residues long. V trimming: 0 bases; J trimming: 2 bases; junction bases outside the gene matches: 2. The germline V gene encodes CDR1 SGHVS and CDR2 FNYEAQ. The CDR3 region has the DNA TGTGCCAGCAGCTTAGCCGGACAGGGAAACACCGGGGAGCTGTTTTTT. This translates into CASSLAGQGNTGELFF.

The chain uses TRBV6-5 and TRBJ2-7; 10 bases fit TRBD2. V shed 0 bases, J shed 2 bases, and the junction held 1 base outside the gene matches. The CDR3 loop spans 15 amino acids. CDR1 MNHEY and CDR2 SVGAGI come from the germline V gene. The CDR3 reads CASSYSSGGAYEQYF. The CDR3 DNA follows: TGTGCCAGCAGTTACTCGAGCGGGGGGGCCTACGAGCAGTACTTC.

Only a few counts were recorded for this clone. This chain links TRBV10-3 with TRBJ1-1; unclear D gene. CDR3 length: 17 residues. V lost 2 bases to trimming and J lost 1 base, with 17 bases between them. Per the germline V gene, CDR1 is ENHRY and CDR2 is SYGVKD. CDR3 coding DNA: TGTGCCATCAGTGAGGGACTTCCCCAGCCGGGGAACACTGAAGCTTTCTTT. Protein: CAISEGLPQPGNTEAFF.

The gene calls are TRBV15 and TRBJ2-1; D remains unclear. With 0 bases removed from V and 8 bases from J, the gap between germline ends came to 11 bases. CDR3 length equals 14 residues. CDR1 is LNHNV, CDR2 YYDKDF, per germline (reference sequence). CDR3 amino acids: CATSRDSFSHEQFF. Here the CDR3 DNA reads TGTGCCACCAGCAGAGATTCCTTTAGCCATGAGCAGTTCTTC. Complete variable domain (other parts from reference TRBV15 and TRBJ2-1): DAMVIQNPRYQVTQFGKPVTLSCSQTLNHNVMYWYQQKSSQAPKLLFHYYDKDFNNEADTPDNFQSRRPNTSFCFLDIRSPGLGDTAMYLCATSRDSFSHEQFFGPGTRLTVL.

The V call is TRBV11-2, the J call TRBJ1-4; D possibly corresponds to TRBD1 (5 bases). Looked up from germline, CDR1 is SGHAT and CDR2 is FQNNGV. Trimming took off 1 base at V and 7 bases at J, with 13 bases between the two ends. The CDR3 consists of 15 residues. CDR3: CASSLVGHTGEKLFF. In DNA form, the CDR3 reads TGTGCCAGCAGCTTAGTGGGTCATACAGGTGAAAAACTGTTTTTT.